This entry features one TCR beta chain sequence. Per the original methods: Estimated nucleated cell counts came from reference gene primer amplification. Profiled with immunoSEQ multiplex PCR; TCRdb holds only in-frame clones, not every one. Clonal size and the V and J genes are those of that table, whereas D and trimming came from the DNA. Here the sample spans about 200,000 clones, around nine tenths being singletons. Germline CDR1 is SGHRS and CDR2 is YFSETQ. V dropped 3 bases and J dropped 8 bases, with 11 bases sitting between them. The CDR3 contains 12 residues. The entry originates in a study of blood T cell repertoires in COVID-19. Overall study: T cells, B-cell-depleted T cells, or PBMCs provided the cDNA or gDNA that served as material.

The chain uses TRBV5-1 and TRBJ1-1; D possibly corresponds to TRBD1 (5 bases). The specimen sequenced was peripheral blood. This receptor was taken from a man aged 55 to 70 who had recovered from COVID-19. In DNA form, the CDR3 reads TGCGCCAGCAGCTGGGGCGGGGACGAAGCTTTCTTT. It is translated as CASSWGGDEAFF.